Listed below are T cell receptor beta chains from one sample, sequenced in a study of blood T cell repertoires in COVID-19. Profiling relied on immunoSEQ multiplex PCR, and the TCRdb table lists in-frame clones only, not all of them. Of a few hundred thousand clones in the sample, about 92% were seen once. The source material was PBMCs or T cells enriched from blood (not recorded which). All receptors derive from a woman in her 30s who had recovered from COVID-19. Both conserved end residues are part of each CDR3. D genes are given only for firm matches. A row's size may be missing; if present it is once, few, many or a size class.

clone_size: .; d_call: .; j_call: TRBJ2-1; v_call: TRBV25-1; cdr3_nt: TGTGCCAGCAGTGAACCAGGGGCCGGCTCCTACAATGAGCAGTTCTTC; cdr3_aa: CASSEPGAGSYNEQFF
clone_size: .; d_call: .; j_call: TRBJ2-5; v_call: TRBV18; cdr3_nt: TGTGCCAGCTCACCACCTACAGGAGTGGCTCAAGAGACCCAGTACTTC; cdr3_aa: CASSPPTGVAQETQYF
clone_size: .; d_call: TRBD1; j_call: TRBJ2-1; v_call: TRBV6-2/TRBV6-3; cdr3_nt: TGTGCCAGCAGTTACTATGCGGGACAGGGTTTTGAGCAGTTCTTC; cdr3_aa: CASSYYAGQGFEQFF
clone_size: .; d_call: .; j_call: TRBJ1-1; v_call: TRBV6-5; cdr3_nt: TGTGCCAGCAGTTACGGTAGTGGGAACACTGAAGCTTTCTTT; cdr3_aa: CASSYGSGNTEAFF
clone_size: .; d_call: TRBD1; j_call: TRBJ1-2; v_call: TRBV30; cdr3_nt: TGTGCCTGGAGCGCCGGGACAGGGCTTTATGGCTACACCTTC; cdr3_aa: CAWSAGTGLYGYTF
clone_size: .; d_call: .; j_call: TRBJ1-2; v_call: TRBV6-5; cdr3_nt: TGTGCCAGTACTCTCGGGGGTCGGGGCTACACCTTC; cdr3_aa: CASTLGGRGYTF
clone_size: .; d_call: .; j_call: TRBJ2-1; v_call: TRBV2; cdr3_nt: TGTGCCAGCAGTAGCGGTCCCTCCTACAATGAGCAGTTCTTC; cdr3_aa: CASSSGPSYNEQFF
clone_size: .; d_call: TRBD1; j_call: TRBJ2-7; v_call: TRBV7-8; cdr3_nt: TGTGCCAGCAGCTGGCCGATCGACAGGGGCTCCTACGAGCAGTACTTC; cdr3_aa: CASSWPIDRGSYEQYF
clone_size: .; d_call: .; j_call: TRBJ1-2; v_call: TRBV2; cdr3_nt: TGTGCCAGCCATCAACTGCAAAACTATGGCTACACCTTC; cdr3_aa: CASHQLQNYGYTF
clone_size: .; d_call: TRBD2; j_call: TRBJ2-5; v_call: TRBV28; cdr3_nt: TGTGCCAGCAGTAAAAGGGCTAGCGGGGTTGGTGAGACCCAGTACTTC; cdr3_aa: CASSKRASGVGETQYF
clone_size: .; d_call: TRBD1; j_call: TRBJ1-2; v_call: TRBV3-1/TRBV3-2; cdr3_nt: TGTGCCAGCAGCCCCAGGGGGTCGGTTAACTATGGCTACACCTTC; cdr3_aa: CASSPRGSVNYGYTF
clone_size: .; d_call: TRBD1; j_call: TRBJ1-6; v_call: TRBV28; cdr3_nt: TGTGCCAGCAGTTCTTCCCGGACAGGGCATAATTCACCCCTCCACTTT; cdr3_aa: CASSSSRTGHNSPLHF
clone_size: .; d_call: TRBD1; j_call: TRBJ2-7; v_call: TRBV28; cdr3_nt: TGTGCCAGCAGTCCGGGACAGGGATACGAGCAGTACTTC; cdr3_aa: CASSPGQGYEQYF
clone_size: once; d_call: TRBD1; j_call: TRBJ2-7; v_call: TRBV2; cdr3_nt: TGTGCCAGCAGGGACTCCGGACAGGCCTACGAGCAGTACTTC; cdr3_aa: CASRDSGQAYEQYF
clone_size: .; d_call: .; j_call: TRBJ1-2; v_call: TRBV20-1; cdr3_nt: TGCAGTGCTGGTGGCGGGGGGGCTTCCTCTTATGGCTACACCTTC; cdr3_aa: CSAGGGGASSYGYTF
clone_size: .; d_call: .; j_call: TRBJ2-1; v_call: TRBV7-3; cdr3_nt: TGTGCCAGCAGTATACTCCAGGGATCCTACAATGAGCAGTTCTTC; cdr3_aa: CASSILQGSYNEQFF
clone_size: .; d_call: .; j_call: TRBJ2-7; v_call: TRBV7-9; cdr3_nt: TGTGCCAGCAGCTCCGAGCTCCTCTACGAGCAGTACTTC; cdr3_aa: CASSSELLYEQYF
clone_size: .; d_call: TRBD1; j_call: TRBJ1-2; v_call: TRBV12-3/TRBV12-4; cdr3_nt: TGTGCCAGCAGTTTGACAGGGGAGGGCTACACCTTC; cdr3_aa: CASSLTGEGYTF
clone_size: .; d_call: .; j_call: TRBJ2-1; v_call: TRBV5-1; cdr3_nt: TGCGCCAGCAGCTTAAAGGGGGGGTCCTACAATGAGCAGTTCTTC; cdr3_aa: CASSLKGGSYNEQFF
clone_size: .; d_call: TRBD1; j_call: TRBJ1-1; v_call: TRBV11-2; cdr3_nt: TGTGCCAGCAGCTTATCCGACAGGGCAAACACTGAAGCTTTCTTT; cdr3_aa: CASSLSDRANTEAFF
clone_size: .; d_call: .; j_call: TRBJ1-4; v_call: TRBV6-5; cdr3_nt: TGTGCCAGCACCTTAGGATCCACCGGGAATGGAAAACTGTTTTTT; cdr3_aa: CASTLGSTGNGKLFF
clone_size: .; d_call: .; j_call: TRBJ1-1; v_call: TRBV5-1; cdr3_nt: TGCGCCAGCAGCTTGGATAGCCTTAAGAACACTGAAGCTTTCTTT; cdr3_aa: CASSLDSLKNTEAFF
clone_size: .; d_call: .; j_call: TRBJ2-3; v_call: TRBV6-5; cdr3_nt: TGTGCCAGCAGTTACCGGTTACAGGTAACAGATACGCAGTATTTT; cdr3_aa: CASSYRLQVTDTQYF
clone_size: .; d_call: TRBD1; j_call: TRBJ1-2; v_call: TRBV5-1; cdr3_nt: TGCGCCAGCAGCTTTGGACAGGCGACTAACTATGGCTACACCTTC; cdr3_aa: CASSFGQATNYGYTF
clone_size: .; d_call: TRBD1; j_call: TRBJ2-7; v_call: TRBV18; cdr3_nt: TGTGCCAGCTCACTCGAATTGACAGGGGGGAACGAGCAGTACTTC; cdr3_aa: CASSLELTGGNEQYF
clone_size: .; d_call: .; j_call: TRBJ2-3; v_call: TRBV28; cdr3_nt: TGTGCCAGCACCCAACCTCGAATTGACAGGAGCACAGATACGCAGTATTTT; cdr3_aa: CASTQPRIDRSTDTQYF
clone_size: .; d_call: TRBD2; j_call: TRBJ2-7; v_call: TRBV28; cdr3_nt: TGTGCCACCGACCGGGAGGGGTTATCTCTCGAGCAGTACTTC; cdr3_aa: CATDREGLSLEQYF
clone_size: .; d_call: .; j_call: TRBJ2-6; v_call: TRBV5-6; cdr3_nt: TGTGCCAGCAGCTCCGACAGCTCTGGGGCCAACGTCCTGACTTTC; cdr3_aa: CASSSDSSGANVLTF
clone_size: .; d_call: .; j_call: TRBJ2-2; v_call: TRBV28; cdr3_nt: TGTGCCAGCAGTCCCGCGGGACCCGGGGAGCTGTTTTTT; cdr3_aa: CASSPAGPGELFF
clone_size: .; d_call: TRBD2; j_call: TRBJ2-3; v_call: TRBV29-1; cdr3_nt: TGCAGCGTCCCCGACATTATACGGGAGGGCCGGGATACGCAGTATTTT; cdr3_aa: CSVPDIIREGRDTQYF
clone_size: .; d_call: TRBD1; j_call: TRBJ1-1; v_call: TRBV19; cdr3_nt: TGTGCCAGTAGTATTAGAGGACAGGGTGGTGAAGCTTTCTTT; cdr3_aa: CASSIRGQGGEAFF
clone_size: .; d_call: TRBD1; j_call: TRBJ2-1; v_call: TRBV4-3; cdr3_nt: TGCGCCAGCAGCCAAGATCGCGGGCCAGGGGGTGAGCAGTTCTTC; cdr3_aa: CASSQDRGPGGEQFF
clone_size: .; d_call: .; j_call: TRBJ2-5; v_call: TRBV5-4; cdr3_nt: TGTGCCAGCAGCTTGGGGGGGGGCGGTCAAGAGACCCAGTACTTC; cdr3_aa: CASSLGGGGQETQYF
clone_size: .; d_call: .; j_call: TRBJ2-3; v_call: TRBV7-3; cdr3_nt: TGTGCCAGCAGCTCAGGACTGGGCACAGATACGCAGTATTTT; cdr3_aa: CASSSGLGTDTQYF